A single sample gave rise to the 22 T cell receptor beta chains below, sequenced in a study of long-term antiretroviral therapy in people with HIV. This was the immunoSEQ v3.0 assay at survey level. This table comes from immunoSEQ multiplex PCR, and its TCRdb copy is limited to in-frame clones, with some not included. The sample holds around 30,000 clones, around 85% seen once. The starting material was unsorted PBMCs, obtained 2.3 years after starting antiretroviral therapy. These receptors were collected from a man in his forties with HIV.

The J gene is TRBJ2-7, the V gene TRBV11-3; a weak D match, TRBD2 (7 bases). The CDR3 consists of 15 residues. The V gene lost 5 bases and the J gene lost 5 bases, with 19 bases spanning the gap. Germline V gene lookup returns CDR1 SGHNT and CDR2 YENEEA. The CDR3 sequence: CASSQGGGGGHEQYF. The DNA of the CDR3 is TGTGCCAGCAGCCAAGGCGGGGGCGGAGGCCACGAGCAGTACTTC.

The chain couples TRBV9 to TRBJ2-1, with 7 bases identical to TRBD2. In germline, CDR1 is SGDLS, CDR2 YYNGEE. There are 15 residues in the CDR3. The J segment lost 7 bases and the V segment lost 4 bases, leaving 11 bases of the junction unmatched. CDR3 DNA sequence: TGTGCCAGCAGCCCTGGGAGGGTTCGGTGGAATGAGCAGTTCTTC. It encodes CASSPGRVRWNEQFF.

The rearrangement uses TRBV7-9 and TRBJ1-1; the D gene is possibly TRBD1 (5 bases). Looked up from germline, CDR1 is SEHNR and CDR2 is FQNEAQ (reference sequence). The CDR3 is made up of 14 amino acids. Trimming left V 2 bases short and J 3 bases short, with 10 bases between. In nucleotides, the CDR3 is TGTGCCAGCAGCTTATCCCCCAGGGACACTGAAGCTTTCTTT. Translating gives CASSLSPRDTEAFF.

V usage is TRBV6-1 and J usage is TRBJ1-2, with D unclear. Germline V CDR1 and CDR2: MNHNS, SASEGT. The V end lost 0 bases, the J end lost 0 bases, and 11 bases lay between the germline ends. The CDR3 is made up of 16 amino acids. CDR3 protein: CASSEAAGPPNYGYTF. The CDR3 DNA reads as TGTGCCAGCAGTGAAGCTGCCGGTCCCCCTAACTATGGCTACACCTTC.

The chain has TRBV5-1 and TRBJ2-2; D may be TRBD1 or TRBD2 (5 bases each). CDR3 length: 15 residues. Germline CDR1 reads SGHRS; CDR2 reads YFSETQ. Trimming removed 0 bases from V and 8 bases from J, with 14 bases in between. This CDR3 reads CASSLAAPGAGELFF. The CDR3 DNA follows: TGCGCCAGCAGCTTGGCCGCCCCCGGGGCAGGGGAGCTGTTTTTT.

This CDR3 is CAISWTGIEQYF. The CDR3 coding sequence is TGTGCCATCAGCTGGACAGGGATCGAGCAGTACTTC. The V call is TRBV10-3, the J call TRBJ2-7; the match to TRBD1 covers 8 bases. The V gene's germline CDR1 is ENHRY and CDR2 SYGVKD. The CDR3 extends over 12 amino acids. V was pared by 6 bases and J by 6 bases, with 4 bases of the junction left unmatched.

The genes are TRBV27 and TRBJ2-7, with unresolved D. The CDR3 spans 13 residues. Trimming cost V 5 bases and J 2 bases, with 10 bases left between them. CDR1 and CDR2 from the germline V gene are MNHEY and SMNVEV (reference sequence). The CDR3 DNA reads TGTGCCAGCAGTGTTGACGGGCCCTACGAGCAGTACTTC. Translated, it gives CASSVDGPYEQYF.

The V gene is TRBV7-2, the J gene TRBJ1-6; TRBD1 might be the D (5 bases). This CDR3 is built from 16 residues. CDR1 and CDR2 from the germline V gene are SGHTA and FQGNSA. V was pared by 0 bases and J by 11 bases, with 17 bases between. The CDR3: CASSLARGSGWPPLHF. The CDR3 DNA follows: TGTGCCAGCAGCTTAGCCCGGGGCTCGGGGTGGCCACCCCTCCACTTT.

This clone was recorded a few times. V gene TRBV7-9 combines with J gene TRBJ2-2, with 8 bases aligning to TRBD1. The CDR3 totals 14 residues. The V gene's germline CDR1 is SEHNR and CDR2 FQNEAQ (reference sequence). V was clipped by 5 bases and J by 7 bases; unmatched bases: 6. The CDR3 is CASSEGQGVGELFF. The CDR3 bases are TGTGCCAGCAGCGAAGGACAGGGCGTCGGGGAGCTGTTTTTT.

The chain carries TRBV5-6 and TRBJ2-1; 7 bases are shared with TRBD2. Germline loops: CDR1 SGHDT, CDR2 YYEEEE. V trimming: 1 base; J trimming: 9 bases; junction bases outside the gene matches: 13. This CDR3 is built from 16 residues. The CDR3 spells CASSLWAGRGVGEQFF. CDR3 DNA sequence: TGTGCCAGCAGCTTGTGGGCAGGTCGGGGGGTCGGTGAGCAGTTCTTC.

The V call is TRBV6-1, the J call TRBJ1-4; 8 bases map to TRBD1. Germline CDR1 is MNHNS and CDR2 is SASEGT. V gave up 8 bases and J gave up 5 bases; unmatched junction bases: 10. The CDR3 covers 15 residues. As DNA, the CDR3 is TGTGCCAGCGAAGAGAGCACAGGGGGGAATGAAAAACTGTTTTTT. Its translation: CASEESTGGNEKLFF.

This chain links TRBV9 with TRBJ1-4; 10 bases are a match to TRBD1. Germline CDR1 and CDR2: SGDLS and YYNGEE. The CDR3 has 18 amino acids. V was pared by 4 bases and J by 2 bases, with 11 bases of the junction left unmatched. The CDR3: CASSPPGQGKFTNEKLFF. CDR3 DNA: TGTGCCAGCAGCCCCCCGGGACAGGGGAAATTCACTAATGAAAAACTGTTTTTT.

CDR3 sequence reads: CASSQSAGEGLDYGYTF. In DNA form, the CDR3 reads TGTGCCAGCAGCCAATCGGCAGGGGAGGGACTGGACTATGGCTACACCTTC. The gene calls are TRBV16 and TRBJ1-2, with D tentatively TRBD1 (6 bases). Between the trimmed V and J ends, which lost 0 bases and 3 bases, there was a span of 17 bases. In germline, CDR1 is KGHSY, CDR2 FQNENV. This CDR3 is built from 17 residues.

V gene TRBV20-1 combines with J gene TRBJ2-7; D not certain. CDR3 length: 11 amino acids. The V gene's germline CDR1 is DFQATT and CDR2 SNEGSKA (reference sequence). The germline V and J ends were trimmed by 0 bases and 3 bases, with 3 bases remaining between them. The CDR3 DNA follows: TGCAGTGCTAGAGACCTCTACGAGCAGTACTTC. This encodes CSARDLYEQYF.

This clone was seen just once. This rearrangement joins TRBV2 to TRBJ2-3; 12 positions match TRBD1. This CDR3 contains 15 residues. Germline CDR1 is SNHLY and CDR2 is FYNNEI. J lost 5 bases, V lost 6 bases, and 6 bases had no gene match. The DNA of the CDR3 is TGTGCCAGCAGGGGACAGGGGGCGAGACTAGATACGCAGTATTTT. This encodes CASRGQGARLDTQYF.

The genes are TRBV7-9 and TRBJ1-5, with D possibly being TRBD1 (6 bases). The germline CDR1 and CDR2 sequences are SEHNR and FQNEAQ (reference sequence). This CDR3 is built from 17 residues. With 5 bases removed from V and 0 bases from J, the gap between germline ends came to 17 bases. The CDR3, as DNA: TGTGCCAGCAGCGTAGGACAGATCCCGTATAGCAATCAGCCCCAGCATTTT. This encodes CASSVGQIPYSNQPQHF.

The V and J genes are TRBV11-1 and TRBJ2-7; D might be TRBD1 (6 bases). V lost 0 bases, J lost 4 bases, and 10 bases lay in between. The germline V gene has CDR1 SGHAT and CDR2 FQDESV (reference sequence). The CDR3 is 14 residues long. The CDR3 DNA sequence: TGTGCCAGCAGCTTAGCCGGGACATCGTACGAGCAGTACTTC. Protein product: CASSLAGTSYEQYF.

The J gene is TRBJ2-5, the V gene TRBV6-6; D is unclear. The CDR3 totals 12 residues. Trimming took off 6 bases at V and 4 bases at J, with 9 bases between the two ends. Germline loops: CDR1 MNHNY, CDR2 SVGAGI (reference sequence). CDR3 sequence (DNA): TGTGCCAGCAGGGCGACGGGAGAGACCCAGTACTTC. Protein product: CASRATGETQYF.

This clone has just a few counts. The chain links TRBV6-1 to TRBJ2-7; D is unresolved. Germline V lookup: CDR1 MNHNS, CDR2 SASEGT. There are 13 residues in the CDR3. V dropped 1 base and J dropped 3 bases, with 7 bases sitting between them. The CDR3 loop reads CASSEEWGYEQYF. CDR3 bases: TGTGCCAGCAGTGAAGAGTGGGGCTACGAGCAGTACTTC.

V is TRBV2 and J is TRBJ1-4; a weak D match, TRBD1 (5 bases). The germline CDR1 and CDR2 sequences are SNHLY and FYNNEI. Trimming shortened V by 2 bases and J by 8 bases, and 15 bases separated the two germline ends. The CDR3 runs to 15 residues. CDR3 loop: CASSEMGDLGEKLFF. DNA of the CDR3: TGTGCCAGCAGTGAAATGGGGGATCTTGGGGAAAAACTGTTTTTT. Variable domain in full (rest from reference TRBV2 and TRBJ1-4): EPEVTQTPSHQVTQMGQEVILRCVPISNHLYFYWYRQILGQKVEFLVSFYNNEISEKSEIFDDQFSVERPDGSNFTLKIRSTKLEDSAMYFCASSEMGDLGEKLFFGSGTQLSVL.

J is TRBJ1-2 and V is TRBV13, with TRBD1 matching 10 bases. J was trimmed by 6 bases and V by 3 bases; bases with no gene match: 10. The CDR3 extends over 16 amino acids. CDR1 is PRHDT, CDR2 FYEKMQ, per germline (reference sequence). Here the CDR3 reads CASSFGDRGDSDGYTF. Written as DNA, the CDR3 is TGTGCCAGCAGCTTTGGGGACAGGGGTGATTCCGATGGCTACACCTTC.

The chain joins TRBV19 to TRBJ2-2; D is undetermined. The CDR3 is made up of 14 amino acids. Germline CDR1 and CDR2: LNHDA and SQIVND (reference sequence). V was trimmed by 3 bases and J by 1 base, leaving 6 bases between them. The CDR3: CASSIWGNTGELFF. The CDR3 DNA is TGTGCCAGTAGTATTTGGGGGAACACCGGGGAGCTGTTTTTT. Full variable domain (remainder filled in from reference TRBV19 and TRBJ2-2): DGGITQSPKYLFRKEGQNVTLSCEQNLNHDAMYWYRQDPGQGLRLIYYSQIVNDFQKGDIAEGYSVSREKKESFPLTVTSAQKNPTAFYLCASSIWGNTGELFFGEGSRLTVL.